These 21 T cell receptor beta chains were sequenced from one sample in a study of blood T cell repertoires in COVID-19. TCRdb keeps only in-frame clones here, not all; method: immunoSEQ multiplex PCR. The sample contains 140,000 or so clones, more than 75% of which appear only once. The sequenced sample was peripheral blood. The receptors here all came from a man aged 45-65 years who had recovered from COVID-19.

The chain is built from TRBV12-5 and TRBJ2-3; D remains ambiguous. From germline, CDR1 is LGHNT and CDR2 FRNRAP. Between the trimmed V and J ends, which lost 6 bases and 4 bases, there was a span of 8 bases. The CDR3 is 12 amino acids. Here the CDR3 reads CASGPTSDTQYF. For the CDR3, the DNA is TGTGCTAGTGGCCCGACTTCAGATACGCAGTATTTT.

The chain uses TRBV3-1 (or the pseudogene TRBV3-2) and TRBJ1-2; D possibly corresponds to TRBD1 (6 bases). This CDR3 region has 14 residues. Trimming stripped 0 bases from V and 5 bases from J, with 10 bases between. Germline CDR1 and CDR2: LGHDT and YNNKEL (reference sequence). DNA of the CDR3: TGTGCCAGCAGCCAAGACGGCAGGGGATATGGCTACACCTTC. Translating gives CASSQDGRGYGYTF.

V gene TRBV20-1 combines with J gene TRBJ1-5, with D tentatively TRBD1 (5 bases). The CDR3 is 15 amino acids. CDR1 is DFQATT, CDR2 SNEGSKA, per germline (reference sequence). The ends were cut back, 3 bases at V and 3 bases at J, with 15 bases in the middle. The CDR3 nucleotides read TGCAGTGCTAGTTCTTGGGGCGGTAACAATCAGCCCCAGCATTTT. Protein product: CSASSWGGNNQPQHF.

This rearrangement joins TRBV27 to TRBJ2-1; 10 bases fit TRBD2. The CDR3 covers 14 residues. The germline CDR1 and CDR2 sequences are MNHEY and SMNVEV (reference sequence). With V trimmed by 5 bases and J by 4 bases, 2 bases remained unmatched. The DNA of the CDR3 is TGTGCCAGCAGTGGACTAGCGGCTTACAATGAGCAGTTCTTC. Translation gives CASSGLAAYNEQFF.

This clone appeared a single time. V is TRBV7-9 and J is TRBJ1-3, with unresolved D. There are 15 residues in the CDR3. The germline gives CDR1 SEHNR, CDR2 FQNEAQ (reference sequence). Trimming removed 1 base from V and 0 bases from J, with 7 bases in between. The CDR3 loop reads CASSLVLGSGNTIYF. In DNA form, the CDR3 reads TGTGCCAGCAGCTTAGTACTCGGCTCTGGAAACACCATATATTTT. The variable domain in full, completed from reference TRBV7-9 and TRBJ1-3, reads DTGVSQNPRHKITKRGQNVTFRCDPISEHNRLYWYRQTLGQGPEFLTYFQNEAQLEKSRLLSDRFSAERPKGSFSTLEIQRTEQGDSAMYLCASSLVLGSGNTIYFGEGSWLTVV.

The CDR3 bases are TGTGCCAGCAGCTTAGTACAGGGGAGGACTGAAGCTTTCTTT. Translating it yields CASSLVQGRTEAFF. J is TRBJ1-1 and V is TRBV7-9; 7 bases line up with TRBD1. The CDR3 length is 14 residues. With 1 base clipped from V and 5 bases from J, the junction kept 4 bases outside the gene matches. Germline V lookup: CDR1 SEHNR, CDR2 FQNEAQ (reference sequence).

The chain combines TRBV5-1 with TRBJ2-7, with 9 bases that match TRBD1. The length of the CDR3 is 14 residues. CDR1 is SGHRS, CDR2 YFSETQ, per germline. V lost 5 bases to trimming and J lost 3 bases; unmatched junction nucleotides: 6. The CDR3 DNA follows: TGCGCCAGCAGACCGCGGACAGGGGACTACGAGCAGTACTTC. Protein: CASRPRTGDYEQYF.

V is TRBV29-1 and J is TRBJ2-5, with 9 positions matching TRBD2. CDR3 length: 13 residues. From germline, CDR1 is SQVTM and CDR2 ANQGSEA. V lost 7 bases to trimming and J lost 2 bases; unmatched junction nucleotides: 5. CDR3 nucleotide sequence: TGCAGCGCCGCGGGGGGGCTTCAAGAGACCCAGTACTTC. This translates into CSAAGGLQETQYF.

V and J are TRBV19 and TRBJ1-2, with TRBD1 identical over 12 bases. J was trimmed by 4 bases and V by 3 bases; bases with no gene match: 6. CDR3 length equals 16 residues. Germline V lookup: CDR1 LNHDA, CDR2 SQIVND (reference sequence). The CDR3 protein is CASSIPGQGASYGYTF. CDR3 nucleotides: TGTGCCAGTAGTATCCCGGGACAGGGGGCATCCTATGGCTACACCTTC.

This rearrangement joins TRBV3-1 (or the pseudogene TRBV3-2) to TRBJ1-5; D gene unclear. Germline CDR1 and CDR2: LGHDT and YNNKEL (reference sequence). The CDR3 consists of 14 residues. Trimming cost V 1 base and J 9 bases, with 13 bases left between them. CDR3: CASSQVVGEWPQHF. CDR3 bases: TGTGCCAGCAGCCAAGTCGTCGGGGAGTGGCCCCAGCATTTT.

Concerning this clone itself: One end of the junction fails to match germline, which may point to a read error. This chain joins TRBV29-1 and TRBJ1-2, with 7 bases lining up with TRBD1. This CDR3 has 11 residues. Germline assignment: CDR1 SQVTM and CDR2 ANQGSEA. The CDR3 region has the DNA TGCAGCGCCGGACAGGACGTGGGCTACATCTTC. Residues: CSAGQDVGYIF.

The genes are TRBV7-8 and TRBJ2-2, with 7 bases fitting TRBD1. This CDR3 spans 16 amino acids. V was clipped by 5 bases and J by 0 bases; unmatched bases: 6. Per germline, CDR1 SGHVS and CDR2 FQNEAQ. CDR3 region: CASSTDRPANTGELFF. For the CDR3, the DNA is TGTGCCAGCAGCACGGACAGGCCTGCGAACACCGGGGAGCTGTTTTTT.

V and J are TRBV6-6 and TRBJ2-7; 9 bases align to TRBD1. The length of the CDR3 is 14 residues. CDR1 is MNHNY and CDR2 is SVGAGI in the germline V gene (reference sequence). V trimming: 7 bases; J trimming: 2 bases; junction bases outside the gene matches: 6. The CDR3 protein is CASKTGTGTYEQYF. Written as DNA, the CDR3 is TGTGCCAGCAAGACCGGGACAGGGACCTACGAGCAGTACTTC.

The chain combines TRBV9 with TRBJ1-1; possible D gene TRBD1, 5 bases. CDR3 size: 14 residues. In germline, CDR1 is SGDLS, CDR2 YYNGEE. V shed 2 bases and J shed 1 base, with 9 bases lying between them. The CDR3 bases are TGTGCCAGCAGCGTCGACAGAGAGAACACTGAAGCTTTCTTT. Protein: CASSVDRENTEAFF.

V is TRBV5-1 and J is TRBJ1-2; 7 bases align to TRBD1. Germline V gene sequence: CDR1 SGHRS, CDR2 YFSETQ. This CDR3 comprises 14 residues. V lost 2 bases to trimming and J lost 2 bases; unmatched junction nucleotides: 3. CDR3 region: CASSLGDSNYGYTF. CDR3 coding DNA: TGCGCCAGCAGCTTAGGGGACAGCAACTATGGCTACACCTTC.

The chain joins TRBV19 to TRBJ2-1; D is unclear. The length of the CDR3 is 11 residues. V shed 6 bases and J shed 4 bases, with 4 bases lying between them. From germline, CDR1 is LNHDA and CDR2 SQIVND (reference sequence). The DNA for the CDR3 is TGTGCCAGTAGACTATACAATGAGCAGTTCTTC. Protein product: CASRLYNEQFF.

The chain links TRBV10-3 to TRBJ2-7, with D unclear. Germline V gene sequence: CDR1 ENHRY, CDR2 SYGVKD. The CDR3 length is 18 residues. V was shortened by 0 bases and J by 0 bases, with 18 bases between the two germline ends. CDR3 amino acids: CAISESSGRQRVSYEQYF. Written as DNA, the CDR3 is TGTGCCATCAGTGAGTCCTCCGGCCGCCAGCGAGTCTCCTACGAGCAGTACTTC.

This chain links TRBV5-1 with TRBJ1-1; 9 bases line up with TRBD1. V lost 2 bases, J lost 4 bases, and 9 bases stayed unmatched. The CDR3 spans 16 residues. The germline gives CDR1 SGHRS, CDR2 YFSETQ. As DNA, the CDR3 is TGCGCCAGCAGCTTAAATCCACAGGGGGCGGGCACTGAAGCTTTCTTT. It is translated as CASSLNPQGAGTEAFF.

V and J are TRBV12-3 or TRBV12-4 and TRBJ2-1, with 9 bases that match TRBD1. V lost 8 bases, J lost 4 bases, and 3 bases stayed unmatched. The CDR3 has 13 amino acids. This CDR3 reads CASHGQGYNEQFF. CDR3 DNA: TGTGCCAGCCACGGACAGGGGTACAATGAGCAGTTCTTC.

The chain has TRBV4-1 and TRBJ1-5; D gene unclear. The CDR3 has 17 residues. Germline lookup yields CDR1 MGHRA and CDR2 YSYEKL. Trimming pared 0 bases from V and 6 bases from J, leaving 18 bases between. CDR3 sequence: CASSQDVSAGLGQPQHF. The DNA for the CDR3 is TGCGCCAGCAGCCAAGATGTATCGGCGGGTTTGGGTCAGCCCCAGCATTTT.

The chain joins TRBV27 to TRBJ2-5; 8 bases match TRBD1. Trimming cost V 4 bases and J 6 bases; bases outside gene matches: 4. CDR1 and CDR2 from the germline V gene are MNHEY and SMNVEV (reference sequence). This CDR3 spans 13 amino acids. CDR3 protein: CASSSTGGQTQYF. CDR3 DNA sequence: TGTGCCAGCAGTTCAACAGGGGGACAGACCCAGTACTTC.